The present T cell receptor (beta chain) was sequenced within a study of technical replicates of blood from a few donors. Assay used: immunoSEQ multiplex PCR; TCRdb lists only in-frame clones, some missing. Altogether 75,000 to 100,000 clones are present, over 85% being singletons, with the ten largest covering roughly 0.31%. Trimming pared 1 base from V and 4 bases from J, leaving 7 bases between. CDR3 size: 13 residues. CDR1 and CDR2 (germline): LNHNV, YYDKDF (reference sequence). This sequence was found in a human donor in good health. The sample taken for sequencing was T cells isolated from PBMCs. The chain recombines TRBV15 with TRBJ1-1; D not resolved. CDR3 sequence: CATSRAFRTEAFF. CDR3 sequence (DNA): TGTGCCACCAGCAGAGCTTTTCGCACTGAAGCTTTCTTT.